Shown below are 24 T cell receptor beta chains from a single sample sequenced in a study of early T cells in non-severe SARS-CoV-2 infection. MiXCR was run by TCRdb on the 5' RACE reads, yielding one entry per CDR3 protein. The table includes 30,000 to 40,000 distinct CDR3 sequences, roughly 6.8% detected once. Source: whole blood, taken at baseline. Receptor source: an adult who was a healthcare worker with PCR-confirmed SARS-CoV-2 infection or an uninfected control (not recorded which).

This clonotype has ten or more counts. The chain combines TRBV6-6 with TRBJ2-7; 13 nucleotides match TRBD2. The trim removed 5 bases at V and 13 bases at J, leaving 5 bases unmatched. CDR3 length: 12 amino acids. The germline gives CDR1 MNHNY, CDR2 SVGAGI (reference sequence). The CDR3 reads CASSQGTSGKYF. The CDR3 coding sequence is TGTGCCAGCAGTCAGGGGACTAGCGGGAAATACTTC.

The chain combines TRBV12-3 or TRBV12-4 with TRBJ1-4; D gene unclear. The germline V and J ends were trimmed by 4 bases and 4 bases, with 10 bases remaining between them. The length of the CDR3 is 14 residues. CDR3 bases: TGTGCCAGCAGTTACGGTGGAGGTAATGAAAAACTGTTTTTT. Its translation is CASSYGGGNEKLFF.

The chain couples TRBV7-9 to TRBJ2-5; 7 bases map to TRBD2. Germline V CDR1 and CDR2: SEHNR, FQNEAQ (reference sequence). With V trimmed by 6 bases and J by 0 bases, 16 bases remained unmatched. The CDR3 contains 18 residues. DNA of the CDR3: TGTGCCAGCAGTCTGCCGACCGTATCTAGCGGTTACCAAGAGACCCAGTACTTC. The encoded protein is CASSLPTVSSGYQETQYF.

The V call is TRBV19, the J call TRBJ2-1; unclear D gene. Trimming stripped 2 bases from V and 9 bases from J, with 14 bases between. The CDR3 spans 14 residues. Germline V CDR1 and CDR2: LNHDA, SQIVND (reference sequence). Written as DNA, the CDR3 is TGTGCCAGTAGTATAAACGGGTTCCAGGTTGAGCAGTTCTTC. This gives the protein CASSINGFQVEQFF.

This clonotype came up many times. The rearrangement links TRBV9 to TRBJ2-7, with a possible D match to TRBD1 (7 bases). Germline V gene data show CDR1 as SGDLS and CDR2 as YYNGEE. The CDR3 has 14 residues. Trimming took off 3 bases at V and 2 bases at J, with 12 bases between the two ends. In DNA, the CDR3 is TGTGCCAGCAGCGGGGGGGACAGAACCTACGAGCAGTACTTC. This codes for CASSGGDRTYEQYF.

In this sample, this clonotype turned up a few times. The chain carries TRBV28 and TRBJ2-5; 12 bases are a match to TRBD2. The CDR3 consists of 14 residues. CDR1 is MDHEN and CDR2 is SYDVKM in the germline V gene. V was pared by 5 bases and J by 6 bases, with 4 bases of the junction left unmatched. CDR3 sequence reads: CASSILAGGQTQYF. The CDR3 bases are TGTGCCAGCAGTATCCTAGCGGGAGGGCAGACCCAGTACTTC.

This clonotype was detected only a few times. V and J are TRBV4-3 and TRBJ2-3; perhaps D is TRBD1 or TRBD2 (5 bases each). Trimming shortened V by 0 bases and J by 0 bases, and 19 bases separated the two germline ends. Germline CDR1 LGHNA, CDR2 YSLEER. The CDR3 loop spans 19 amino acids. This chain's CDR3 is CASSQEPHLGTFSTDTQYF. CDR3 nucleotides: TGCGCCAGCAGCCAAGAACCCCATTTGGGGACCTTTAGCACAGATACGCAGTATTTT.

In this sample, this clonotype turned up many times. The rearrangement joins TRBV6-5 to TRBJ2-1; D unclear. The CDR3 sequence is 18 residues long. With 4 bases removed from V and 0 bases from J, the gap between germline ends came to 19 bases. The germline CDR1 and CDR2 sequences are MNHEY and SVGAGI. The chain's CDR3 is CASSSAITRLSSYNEQFF. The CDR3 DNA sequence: TGTGCCAGCAGTTCTGCTATAACACGGCTGAGCTCCTACAATGAGCAGTTCTTC.

CDR3 in DNA: TGTGCCAGTAGCCCGACTCGGAACTCCTACAATGAGCAGTTCTTC. Its protein product is CASSPTRNSYNEQFF. This rearrangement joins TRBV19 to TRBJ2-1; D is undetermined. Germline V gene sequence: CDR1 LNHDA, CDR2 SQIVND (reference sequence). CDR3 size: 15 residues. Trimming took off 6 bases at V and 0 bases at J, with 12 bases between the two ends.

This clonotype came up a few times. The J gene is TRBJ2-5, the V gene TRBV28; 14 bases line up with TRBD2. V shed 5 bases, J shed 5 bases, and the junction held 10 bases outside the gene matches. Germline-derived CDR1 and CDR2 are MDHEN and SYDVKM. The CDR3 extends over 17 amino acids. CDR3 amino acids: CASSTATSGRARETQYF. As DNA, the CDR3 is TGTGCCAGCAGTACCGCGACTAGCGGGAGGGCCAGGGAGACCCAGTACTTC.

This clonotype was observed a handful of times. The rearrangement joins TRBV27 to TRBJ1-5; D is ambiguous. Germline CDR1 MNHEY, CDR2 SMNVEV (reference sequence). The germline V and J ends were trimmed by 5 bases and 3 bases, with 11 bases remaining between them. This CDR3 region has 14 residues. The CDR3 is CASSPLSVNQPQHF. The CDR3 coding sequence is TGTGCCAGCAGTCCGTTGTCAGTCAATCAGCCCCAGCATTTT.

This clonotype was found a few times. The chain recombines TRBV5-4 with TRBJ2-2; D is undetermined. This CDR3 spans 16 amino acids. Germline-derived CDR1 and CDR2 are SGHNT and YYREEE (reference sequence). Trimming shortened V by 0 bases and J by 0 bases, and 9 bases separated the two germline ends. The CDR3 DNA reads TGTGCCAGCAGCTTGGGAGGACCTACGAACACCGGGGAGCTGTTTTTT. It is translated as CASSLGGPTNTGELFF.

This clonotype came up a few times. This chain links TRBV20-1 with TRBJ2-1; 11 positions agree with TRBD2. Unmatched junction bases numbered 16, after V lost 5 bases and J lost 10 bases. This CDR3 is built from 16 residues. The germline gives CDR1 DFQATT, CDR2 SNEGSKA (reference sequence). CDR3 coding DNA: TGCAGTGCTGGAAACCGACTAGCGGGATTTAATCGGGAGCAGTTCTTC. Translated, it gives CSAGNRLAGFNREQFF.

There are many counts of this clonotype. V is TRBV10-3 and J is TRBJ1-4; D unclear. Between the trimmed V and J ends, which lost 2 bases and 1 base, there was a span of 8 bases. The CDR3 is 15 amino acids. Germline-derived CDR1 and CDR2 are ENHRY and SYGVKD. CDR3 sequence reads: CAISEVARTNEKLFF. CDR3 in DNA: TGTGCCATCAGTGAGGTCGCGAGAACTAATGAAAAACTGTTTTTT.

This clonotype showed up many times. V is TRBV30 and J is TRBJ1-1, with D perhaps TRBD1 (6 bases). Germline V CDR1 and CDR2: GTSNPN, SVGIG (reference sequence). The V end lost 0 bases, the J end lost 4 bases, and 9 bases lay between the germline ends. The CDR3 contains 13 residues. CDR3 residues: CAWSVQGFTEAFF. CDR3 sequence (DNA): TGTGCCTGGAGTGTTCAGGGGTTCACTGAAGCTTTCTTT.

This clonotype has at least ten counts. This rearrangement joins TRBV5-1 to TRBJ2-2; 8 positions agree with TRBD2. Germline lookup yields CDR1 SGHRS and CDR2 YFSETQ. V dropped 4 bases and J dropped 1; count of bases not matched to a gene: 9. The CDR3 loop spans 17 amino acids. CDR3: CASSRRASGLNTGELFF. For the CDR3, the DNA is TGCGCCAGCAGCCGCAGGGCTAGCGGGCTGAACACCGGGGAGCTGTTTTTT.

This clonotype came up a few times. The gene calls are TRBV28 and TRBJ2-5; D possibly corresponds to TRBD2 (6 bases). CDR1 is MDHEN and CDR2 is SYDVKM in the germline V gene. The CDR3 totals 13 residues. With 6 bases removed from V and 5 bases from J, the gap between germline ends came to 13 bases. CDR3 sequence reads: CASSPGDAETQYF. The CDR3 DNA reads TGTGCCAGCAGCCCGGGGGACGCGGAGACCCAGTACTTC.

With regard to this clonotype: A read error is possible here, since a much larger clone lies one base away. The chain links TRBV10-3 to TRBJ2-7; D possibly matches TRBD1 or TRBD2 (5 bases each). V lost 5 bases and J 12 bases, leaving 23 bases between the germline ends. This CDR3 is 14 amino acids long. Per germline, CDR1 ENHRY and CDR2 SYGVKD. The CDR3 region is CAISFRDGALGLYF. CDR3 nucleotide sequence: TGTGCCATCAGTTTCCGGGACGGGGCCTTGGGGCTGTACTTC.

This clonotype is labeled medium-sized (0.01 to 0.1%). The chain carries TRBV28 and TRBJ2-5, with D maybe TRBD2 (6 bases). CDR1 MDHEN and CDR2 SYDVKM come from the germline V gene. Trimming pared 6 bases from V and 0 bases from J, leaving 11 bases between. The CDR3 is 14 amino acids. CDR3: CASRPGLHQETQYF. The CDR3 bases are TGTGCCAGCAGACCGGGACTTCACCAAGAGACCCAGTACTTC. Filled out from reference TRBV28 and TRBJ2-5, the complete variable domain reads DVKVTQSSRYLVKRTGEKVFLECVQDMDHENMFWYRQDPGLGLRLIYFSYDVKMKEKGDIPEGYSVSREKKERFSLILESASTNQTSMYLCASRPGLHQETQYFGPGTRLLVL.

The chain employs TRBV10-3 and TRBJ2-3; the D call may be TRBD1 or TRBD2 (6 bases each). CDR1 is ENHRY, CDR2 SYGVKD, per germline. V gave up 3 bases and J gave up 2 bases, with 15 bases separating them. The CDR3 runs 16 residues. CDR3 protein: CAISEGGSWDTDTQYF. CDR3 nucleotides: TGTGCCATCAGTGAAGGGGGGAGTTGGGACACAGATACGCAGTATTTT.

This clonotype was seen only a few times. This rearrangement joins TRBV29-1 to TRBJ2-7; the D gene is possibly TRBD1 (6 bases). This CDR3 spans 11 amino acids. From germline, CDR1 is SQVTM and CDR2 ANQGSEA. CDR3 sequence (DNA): TGCAGTGGGGGCCGCAGGGACGAGCAGTACTTC. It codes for CSGGRRDEQYF.

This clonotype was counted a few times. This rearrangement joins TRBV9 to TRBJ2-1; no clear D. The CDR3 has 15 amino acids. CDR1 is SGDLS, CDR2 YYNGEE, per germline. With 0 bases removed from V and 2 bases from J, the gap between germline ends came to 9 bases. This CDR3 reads CASSVGLSAYNEQFF. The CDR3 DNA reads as TGTGCCAGCAGCGTAGGACTCTCCGCCTACAATGAGCAGTTCTTC.

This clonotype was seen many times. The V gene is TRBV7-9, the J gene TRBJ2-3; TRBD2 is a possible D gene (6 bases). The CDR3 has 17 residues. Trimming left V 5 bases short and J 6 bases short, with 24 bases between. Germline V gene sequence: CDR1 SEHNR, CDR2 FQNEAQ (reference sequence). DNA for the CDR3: TGTGCCAGCAGCCCAATGCGGGGTGCGATAAGAGGGGATACGCAGTATTTT. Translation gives CASSPMRGAIRGDTQYF.

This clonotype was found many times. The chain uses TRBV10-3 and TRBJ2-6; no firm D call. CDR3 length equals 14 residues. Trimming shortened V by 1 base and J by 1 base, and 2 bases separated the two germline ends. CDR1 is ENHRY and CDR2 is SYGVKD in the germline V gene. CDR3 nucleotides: TGTGCCATCAGTGAGTTGTCTGGGGCCAACGTCCTGACTTTC. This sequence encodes CAISELSGANVLTF.